This entry lists 32 T cell receptor beta chains sequenced from one sample in a study of shared clonotypes between healthy human individuals (dated by TCRdb to the early 2020s). To prepare the library, the immunoSEQ multiplex PCR assay was applied. TCRdb provides this immuneACCESS table in a form limited to in-frame rearrangements. Some clones are lacking; in checked studies, under half of them reflect an unresolved V gene, and why the rest are absent is not known. The sample records about 2.4 million clones, approximately 92% of which are singletons. Of the sample, around 0.14% falls within the top ten clones. Material for sequencing was naive CD4+ T cells sorted from blood. Explained via the paper, the cell subset or site label denotes: CD45RA+ positively selected. These receptors were obtained from a man aged 18 to 29 in good health.

The J gene is TRBJ2-5, the V gene TRBV7-2, with a possible D match to TRBD2 (5 bases). This CDR3 has 13 residues. Trimming removed 6 bases from V and 1 base from J, with 9 bases in between. Per the germline V gene, CDR1 is SGHTA and CDR2 is FQGNSA. The CDR3 loop reads CASRLLGQETQYF. The CDR3, as DNA: TGTGCCAGCAGACTACTAGGCCAAGAGACCCAGTACTTC.

CDR3: CASSWTSGALGELFF. In DNA form, the CDR3 reads TGCGCCAGCAGTTGGACTAGCGGGGCCCTCGGGGAGCTGTTTTTT. V gene TRBV4-3 combines with J gene TRBJ2-2; 12 bases map to TRBD2. With 6 bases clipped from V and 7 bases from J, the junction kept 6 bases outside the gene matches. The V gene's germline CDR1 is LGHNA and CDR2 YSLEER. CDR3 length: 15 amino acids.

The rearrangement links TRBV10-3 to TRBJ1-2, with 7 bases lining up with TRBD1. The CDR3 spans 14 residues. J lost 3 bases, V lost 4 bases, and 5 bases had no gene match. The germline CDR1 and CDR2 sequences are ENHRY and SYGVKD. Here the CDR3 reads CAISGAGGDYGYTF. The CDR3 nucleotides read TGTGCCATCAGTGGGGCAGGGGGAGACTATGGCTACACCTTC.

The V call is TRBV9, the J call TRBJ2-3; D not certain. This CDR3 spans 14 amino acids. The germline V gene encodes CDR1 SGDLS and CDR2 YYNGEE. Trimming took off 5 bases at V and 0 bases at J, with 10 bases between the two ends. CDR3: CASSDPGSTDTQYF. CDR3 DNA sequence: TGTGCCAGCAGTGATCCTGGTAGCACAGATACGCAGTATTTT.

This rearrangement joins TRBV5-1 to TRBJ2-7, with 7 bases lining up with TRBD1. J gave up 3 bases and V 4 bases, and 13 bases lay outside the gene matches. CDR1 and CDR2 (germline): SGHRS, YFSETQ. This CDR3 comprises 16 residues. CDR3 nucleotides: TGCGCCAGCAGCGTGACACCGGGACAGTCGGACTACGAGCAGTACTTC. Translated: CASSVTPGQSDYEQYF.

This chain connects TRBV7-2 to TRBJ2-5; D tentatively fits TRBD1 or TRBD2 (6 bases each). The CDR3 covers 17 residues. V was clipped by 5 bases and J by 5 bases, with 24 bases between them. Germline V gene data show CDR1 as SGHTA and CDR2 as FQGNSA. In DNA form, the CDR3 reads TGTGCCAGCAGCCCAAGGAGGGGGACGGGAGTAGGTGAGACCCAGTACTTC. This sequence encodes CASSPRRGTGVGETQYF.

V usage is TRBV5-1 and J usage is TRBJ2-7, with a possible D match to TRBD2 (6 bases). V lost 0 bases and J lost 3, with 13 bases in between. CDR1 SGHRS and CDR2 YFSETQ come from the germline V gene. This CDR3 comprises 15 residues. The CDR3 region is CASSLAASDRYEQYF. The CDR3 bases are TGCGCCAGCAGCTTGGCGGCTAGCGATCGCTACGAGCAGTACTTC.

The gene calls are TRBV15 and TRBJ1-6, with 7 positions matching TRBD1. In germline, CDR1 is LNHNV, CDR2 YYDKDF (reference sequence). V was clipped by 2 bases and J by 5 bases; unmatched bases: 3. CDR3 length: 15 residues. CDR3 protein: CATSRLDRDNSPLHF. CDR3 nucleotide sequence: TGTGCCACCAGCAGACTTGACAGGGATAATTCACCCCTCCACTTT. Combining the CDR3 with reference TRBV15 and TRBJ1-6 gives the whole variable domain DAMVIQNPRYQVTQFGKPVTLSCSQTLNHNVMYWYQQKSSQAPKLLFHYYDKDFNNEADTPDNFQSRRPNTSFCFLDIRSPGLGDTAMYLCATSRLDRDNSPLHFGNGTRLTVT.

Worth noting for this clone: Other nucleotide sequences in the sample specify the same CDR3. The chain carries TRBV7-2 and TRBJ2-5; D is perhaps TRBD2 (6 bases). The germline V gene encodes CDR1 SGHTA and CDR2 FQGNSA. V gave up 1 base and J gave up 4 bases, with 10 bases separating them. This CDR3 has 14 residues. The CDR3 DNA sequence: TGTGCCAGCAGCTTAGTTTGGAGGGGAGAGACCCAGTACTTC. This gives the protein CASSLVWRGETQYF.

V is TRBV7-9 and J is TRBJ1-1, with 8 bases identical to TRBD1. Germline lookup yields CDR1 SEHNR and CDR2 FQNEAQ (reference sequence). This CDR3 spans 13 amino acids. The V segment lost 5 bases and the J segment 3 bases; nucleotides outside the gene matches: 2. The CDR3 nucleotides read TGTGCCAGCAGCAGACAGGGGTACACTGAAGCTTTCTTT. As protein: CASSRQGYTEAFF.

On this clone itself: The sample holds other DNA sequences that translate to the same CDR3. The chain recombines TRBV5-4 with TRBJ2-5; 7 nucleotides line up with TRBD2. Germline V gene sequence: CDR1 SGHNT, CDR2 YYREEE (reference sequence). V dropped 0 bases and J dropped 2; count of bases not matched to a gene: 7. CDR3 length: 16 amino acids. CDR3 nucleotide sequence: TGTGCCAGCAGCTTGGGGCTGGCGGGAGCTCAAGAGACCCAGTACTTC. Amino acids: CASSLGLAGAQETQYF. Drawing the rest from reference TRBV5-4 and TRBJ2-5, the complete variable domain is ETGVTQSPTHLIKTRGQQVTLRCSSQSGHNTVSWYQQALGQGPQFIFQYYREEENGRGNFPPRFSGLQFPNYSSELNVNALELDDSALYLCASSLGLAGAQETQYFGPGTRLLVL.

The genes are TRBV5-1 and TRBJ2-1; TRBD2 agrees at 8 bases. Looked up from germline, CDR1 is SGHRS and CDR2 is YFSETQ. V lost 0 bases, J lost 6 bases, and 8 bases stayed unmatched. The CDR3 totals 16 residues. The CDR3 reads CASSLVGGRKANEQFF. The CDR3 DNA reads as TGCGCCAGCAGCTTGGTAGGCGGGAGGAAGGCCAATGAGCAGTTCTTC.

The sample holds one count of this clone. The V and J genes are TRBV28 and TRBJ2-1; TRBD2 aligns across 9 bases. Per germline, CDR1 MDHEN and CDR2 SYDVKM. The CDR3 is made up of 16 amino acids. The junction had 9 bases not matched to a gene; V was cut back by 5 bases and J by 4 bases. The CDR3 spells CASSPLAGLAYNEQFF. The CDR3 coding sequence is TGTGCCAGCAGTCCCCTAGCGGGGCTAGCATACAATGAGCAGTTCTTC. Based on the CDR3 plus reference TRBV28 and TRBJ2-1, the full variable domain is DVKVTQSSRYLVKRTGEKVFLECVQDMDHENMFWYRQDPGLGLRLIYFSYDVKMKEKGDIPEGYSVSREKKERFSLILESASTNQTSMYLCASSPLAGLAYNEQFFGPGTRLTVL.

The rearrangement uses TRBV29-1 and TRBJ2-3, with 10 bases that match TRBD1. Germline CDR1 is SQVTM and CDR2 is ANQGSEA. There are 13 residues in the CDR3. Losses at the gene ends were 6 bases for V and 4 bases for J; bases not matched to a gene: 4. The CDR3 sequence: CSVGQGWADTQYF. CDR3 DNA: TGCAGCGTGGGACAGGGGTGGGCAGATACGCAGTATTTT.

V is TRBV5-5 and J is TRBJ1-5; D is undetermined. V was cut by 4 bases and J by 3 bases, with 20 bases left in between. The V gene's germline CDR1 is SGHKS and CDR2 YYEKEE (reference sequence). The CDR3 totals 17 residues. The CDR3, as DNA: TGTGCCAGCAGCAAGGGCCTCGCCGCTGATGTCAATCAGCCCCAGCATTTT. It translates to CASSKGLAADVNQPQHF.

The V and J genes are TRBV2 and TRBJ2-2; D not resolved. Trimming removed 5 bases at V and 7 bases at J, with 11 bases between. The CDR3 has 13 amino acids. The germline CDR1 and CDR2 sequences are SNHLY and FYNNEI. Here the CDR3 reads CASSPDLNGELFF. CDR3 DNA: TGTGCCAGCAGTCCCGACTTGAACGGGGAGCTGTTTTTT.

About this clone itself: Other DNA sequences in this sample translate to the same CDR3. The chain has TRBV18 and TRBJ2-7; D perhaps matches TRBD1 (6 bases). The CDR3 runs 14 residues. V lost 2 bases, J lost 1 base, and 9 bases lay in between. Germline CDR1 KGHSH, CDR2 LQKENI. The CDR3 bases are TGTGCCAGCTCACCAGACAGGAATTCCTACGAGCAGTACTTC. The encoded protein is CASSPDRNSYEQYF.

This chain links TRBV13 with TRBJ1-1; D remains ambiguous. Trimming cost V 4 bases and J 5 bases, with 17 bases left between them. Germline lookup yields CDR1 PRHDT and CDR2 FYEKMQ (reference sequence). The CDR3 covers 15 residues. The CDR3 region has the DNA TGTGCCAGCAGCTACCGGACCGACTTGGGGACTGAAGCTTTCTTT. It specifies CASSYRTDLGTEAFF.

The chain is built from TRBV6-5 and TRBJ2-7; tentative D call: TRBD1 (7 bases). With 3 bases removed from V and 4 bases from J, the gap between germline ends came to 16 bases. Germline lookup yields CDR1 MNHEY and CDR2 SVGAGI. This CDR3 is 15 amino acids long. The CDR3, as DNA: TGTGCCAGCAGTTATAGAGAGGGGGCGGGATACGAGCAGTACTTC. Translation: CASSYREGAGYEQYF.

The chain couples TRBV28 to TRBJ2-7; maybe TRBD1 (6 bases). CDR3 length equals 11 residues. With 4 bases removed from V and 5 bases from J, the gap between germline ends came to 6 bases. The germline CDR1 and CDR2 sequences are MDHEN and SYDVKM. CDR3 residues: CASSYRDEQYF. CDR3 coding DNA: TGTGCCAGCAGTTACAGGGACGAGCAGTACTTC.

The chain links TRBV30 to TRBJ2-7, with D perhaps TRBD2 (5 bases). CDR1 is GTSNPN, CDR2 SVGIG, per germline (reference sequence). The CDR3 runs 11 residues. The V and J ends lost 7 bases and 2 bases respectively, with 9 bases between them. The CDR3 DNA follows: TGTGCCTTGAACGGGGCCTACGAGCAGTACTTC. This sequence encodes CALNGAYEQYF.

This sequence joins TRBV5-1 and TRBJ2-3; 8 bases are shared with TRBD2. Germline V CDR1 and CDR2: SGHRS, YFSETQ. V lost 6 bases and J lost 5; bases outside the gene matches: 11. This CDR3 has 15 amino acids. The CDR3 DNA follows: TGCGCCAGCAAGGCCCAGCGGGAGTTAGGAGATACGCAGTATTTT. Protein product: CASKAQRELGDTQYF.

The count of this clone is one. V and J are TRBV10-3 and TRBJ2-2; 10 bases map to TRBD2. Germline CDR1 ENHRY, CDR2 SYGVKD. This CDR3 comprises 17 residues. V was clipped by 3 bases and J by 4 bases; unmatched bases: 8. CDR3 in amino acids: CAISEGRTSGFTGELFF. DNA for the CDR3: TGTGCCATCAGTGAAGGTCGGACTAGCGGATTCACCGGGGAGCTGTTTTTT.

The chain recombines TRBV9 with TRBJ2-5, with 7 bases that match TRBD2. CDR1 SGDLS and CDR2 YYNGEE come from the germline V gene. Trimming at V came to 0 bases and at J to 6 bases, leaving 5 bases not matched to a gene. The CDR3 covers 14 residues. CDR3: CASSVDWDYQTQYF. The CDR3 DNA is TGTGCCAGCAGCGTAGATTGGGACTATCAGACCCAGTACTTC.

This chain links TRBV7-9 with TRBJ1-2, with 7 bases fitting TRBD1. The CDR3 loop spans 18 amino acids. CDR1 SEHNR and CDR2 FQNEAQ come from the germline V gene (reference sequence). V dropped 5 bases and J dropped 3; count of bases not matched to a gene: 18. The DNA for the CDR3 is TGTGCCAGCAGCCCAAGCTCGGCAGGGGGTTATAGTGACTATGGCTACACCTTC. This translates into CASSPSSAGGYSDYGYTF.

The chain's CDR3 is CASSPTPGQLYEQYF. CDR3 nucleotide sequence: TGTGCCAGCAGCCCTACTCCGGGACAGCTCTACGAGCAGTACTTC. V and J are TRBV7-9 and TRBJ2-7; 7 nucleotides align to TRBD1. V shed 5 bases and J 3 bases; nucleotides not matched to a gene: 10. This CDR3 contains 15 residues. Germline loops: CDR1 SEHNR, CDR2 FQNEAQ (reference sequence).

The chain couples TRBV23-1 to TRBJ2-2; 7 nucleotides match TRBD1. TRBV23-1 is flagged as an ORF with uncertain function. The CDR3 spans 16 residues. Germline trimming cut 0 bases from V and 4 bases from J; bases unmatched to any gene: 5. The CDR3 sequence is CASSQSITGVTGELFF. CDR3 DNA: TGCGCCAGCAGTCAATCGATAACAGGGGTCACCGGGGAGCTGTTTTTT.

This chain links TRBV2 with TRBJ2-7, with D unclear. V lost 6 bases to trimming and J lost 0 bases, with 12 bases between them. Germline V CDR1 and CDR2: SNHLY, FYNNEI. This CDR3 comprises 14 residues. The CDR3 DNA is TGTGCCAGCAGAACCTCGACATTCTCCTACGAGCAGTACTTC. Amino acids: CASRTSTFSYEQYF.

The chain carries TRBV29-1 and TRBJ1-2, with no clear D. Trimming shortened V by 3 bases and J by 3 bases, and 17 bases separated the two germline ends. In germline, CDR1 is SQVTM, CDR2 ANQGSEA. The CDR3 is 15 residues long. Here the CDR3 reads CSVETAYPTHYGYTF. The CDR3 DNA reads as TGCAGCGTTGAGACGGCGTATCCAACCCACTATGGCTACACCTTC.

This chain uses TRBV21-1 with TRBJ2-7. TRBV21-1 is a pseudogene. The CDR3 extends over 12 amino acids. The CDR3 region is CASSMGSYEQYF. CDR3 in DNA: TGTGCCAGCAGCATGGGCTCCTACGAGCAGTACTTC.

CDR3: CASSLEGVTGSPLHF. The CDR3 region has the DNA TGCGCCAGCAGCTTGGAAGGGGTTACGGGTTCACCCCTCCACTTT. The rearrangement uses TRBV5-1 and TRBJ1-6; D is possibly TRBD1 (5 bases). V was shortened by 0 bases and J by 9 bases, with 13 bases between the two germline ends. Per germline, CDR1 SGHRS and CDR2 YFSETQ. This CDR3 has 15 residues.

This clone was seen just once. The CDR3 here is CASSATGGLGPLHF. CDR3 nucleotides: TGTGCCAGCAGCGCGACAGGGGGATTAGGACCCCTCCACTTT. The rearrangement links TRBV11-2 to TRBJ1-6; TRBD1 matches at 9 bases. This CDR3 region has 14 residues. With 5 bases clipped from V and 12 bases from J, the junction kept 8 bases outside the gene matches. Germline CDR1 and CDR2: SGHAT and FQNNGV.